Each of the 8 T cell receptor beta chains below was sequenced from the same sample in a study of monozygotic twins with inflammatory bowel disease. Reanalyzing the 5' RACE reads, TCRdb keeps one entry per CDR3 protein, without DNA. Recorded here are about 160,000 distinct CDR3 sequences; the top ten clones represent roughly 2.3%. Input material: blood. The source is a human donor with ulcerative colitis or Crohn's disease, or a healthy co-twin of an affected twin (not recorded which).

CDR3 sequence reads: CASSEQGRNTEAFF. The rearrangement joins TRBV18 to TRBJ1-1; TCRdb lists TRBD1, though no DNA is available to test this call. The CDR3 runs to 14 residues. Germline-derived CDR1 and CDR2 are KGHSH and LQKENI.

The chain recombines TRBV15 with TRBJ2-2; the D call from TCRdb, TRBD2, cannot be confirmed without DNA. The CDR3 covers 18 residues. Germline-derived CDR1 and CDR2 are LNHNV and YYDKDF (reference sequence). The CDR3 region is CATSRERMTSGGGGELFF.

The V call is TRBV6-6, the J call TRBJ1-5; the TCRdb D gene call, TRBD1, has no DNA to confirm it. The CDR3 loop spans 14 amino acids. From germline, CDR1 is MNHNY and CDR2 SVGAGI (reference sequence). CDR3 sequence reads: CASSSTGGWQPQHF.

This chain uses TRBV29-1 with TRBJ1-2; TCRdb designates TRBD1, a call that cannot be tested without DNA. Germline V lookup: CDR1 SQVTM, CDR2 ANQGSEA. The CDR3 length is 13 residues. The CDR3 region is CSALGAPNYGYTF.

V gene TRBV7-8 combines with J gene TRBJ2-5; there is no DNA to check the TCRdb D call of TRBD2. This CDR3 is 16 amino acids long. The V gene's germline CDR1 is SGHVS and CDR2 FQNEAQ. This CDR3 reads CASSFQTSGGAETQYF.

This chain links TRBV20-1 with TRBJ2-7; TCRdb outputs TRBD2, but without DNA this stays unchecked. Germline CDR1 and CDR2: DFQATT and SNEGSKA (reference sequence). The CDR3 totals 14 residues. CDR3 residues: CSAQKTSETGEQYF.

The rearrangement links TRBV5-1 to TRBJ1-1. The germline CDR1 and CDR2 sequences are SGHRS and YFSETQ. The CDR3 has 16 residues. The CDR3 is CASSLAPDGRNTEAFF.

This chain uses TRBV11-1 with TRBJ2-1; TCRdb designates TRBD2, a call that cannot be tested without DNA. The CDR3 is made up of 17 amino acids. Germline V gene data show CDR1 as SGHAT and CDR2 as FQDESV (reference sequence). This CDR3 is CASSLGRTGGTHNEQFF.